This paragraph covers one TCR beta chain sequence. This CDR3 region has 14 residues. In the original analysis: Using reference gene primer amplification, nucleated cell counts were estimated. Generated by immunoSEQ multiplex PCR, the TCRdb table keeps only in-frame clones and is missing some. Clone size and V and J calls were adopted from that table, with D and trimming inferred from the DNA. Of some 100,000 clones listed, 91% are singletons. This record comes from a study of blood T cell repertoires in COVID-19. Study background: Donors in the United States, Italy and Spain gave samples during acute or convalescent COVID-19. The analysed material was cDNA or gDNA that came from T cells, B-cell-depleted T cells, or PBMCs.

This rearrangement joins TRBV21-1 to TRBJ1-1. TRBV21-1 has pseudogene status. The receptor comes from a man aged 55 to 70 with acute or convalescent COVID-19. The specimen was peripheral blood. CDR3 sequence: CASSNYGENTEAFF. CDR3 DNA sequence: TGTGCCAGCAGCAATTACGGGGAGAACACTGAAGCTTTCTTT.